Below, 12 T cell receptor beta chains from the same sample are listed, as sequenced in a study of blood T cell repertoires in COVID-19. Assay used: immunoSEQ multiplex PCR; TCRdb lists only in-frame clones, some missing. Seen here are some 53,000 clones, about 90% observed once, and the top ten hold less than 20%. The sequenced sample was peripheral blood. The receptors come from a human donor with active COVID-19. The donor label of this sample is uncertain.

The CDR3 nucleotides read TGTGCCAGCAGCCAAGATGCCGGGGGAAATTCACCCCTCCACTTT. Translated, it gives CASSQDAGGNSPLHF. The V gene is TRBV4-2, the J gene TRBJ1-6, with D possibly matching TRBD1 (5 bases). Trimming took off 0 bases at V and 7 bases at J, with 10 bases between the two ends. The CDR3 has 15 amino acids. The germline V gene encodes CDR1 LGHNA and CDR2 YNFKEQ.

This chain uses TRBV9 with TRBJ2-4, with a tentative D call TRBD1 (6 bases). The V gene's germline CDR1 is SGDLS and CDR2 YYNGEE. V was pared by 0 bases and J by 8 bases, with 9 bases between. The CDR3 has 13 residues. CDR3 sequence reads: CASSVETGDIQYF. The CDR3 region has the DNA TGTGCCAGCAGCGTAGAGACAGGAGACATTCAGTACTTC.

The chain combines TRBV6-6 with TRBJ1-2; D not resolved. Trimming left V 4 bases short and J 2 bases short, with 14 bases between. Per germline, CDR1 MNHNY and CDR2 SVGAGI (reference sequence). The CDR3 runs 15 residues. The CDR3 DNA is TGTGCCAGCAGTTCACCTGGGAGGACCAACTATGGCTACACCTTC. It specifies CASSSPGRTNYGYTF.

J is TRBJ2-1 and V is TRBV10-3, with D perhaps TRBD1 (6 bases). The ends were cut back, 10 bases at V and 8 bases at J, with 12 bases in the middle. CDR1 is ENHRY, CDR2 SYGVKD, per germline. This CDR3 comprises 11 residues. The CDR3 loop is CATTQGYEQFF. CDR3 DNA: TGTGCCACTACACAGGGCTATGAGCAGTTCTTC.

Only one count was recorded for this clone. The chain combines TRBV4-1 with TRBJ2-3; a possible D gene is TRBD2 (5 bases). V lost 4 bases, J lost 0 bases, and 14 bases lay in between. The CDR3 consists of 16 residues. Germline V gene data show CDR1 as MGHRA and CDR2 as YSYEKL. In nucleotides, the CDR3 is TGCGCCAGCAGCCTCCTGGAGGTTACTAGCACAGATACGCAGTATTTT. Translating it yields CASSLLEVTSTDTQYF.

The sample holds one count of this clone. The J gene is TRBJ1-1, the V gene TRBV6-5, with TRBD1 as a possible D gene (6 bases). CDR3 length equals 15 residues. The germline CDR1 and CDR2 sequences are MNHEY and SVGAGI. V was shortened by 4 bases and J by 4 bases, with 16 bases between the two germline ends. CDR3 region: CASSSGQFLSTEAFF. CDR3 sequence (DNA): TGTGCCAGCAGTTCGGGACAATTCCTTTCCACTGAAGCTTTCTTT.

This sequence joins TRBV18 and TRBJ1-1, with TRBD1 matching 7 bases. The V and J ends lost 4 bases and 1 base, in that order; junction bases with no gene match: 6. Germline lookup yields CDR1 KGHSH and CDR2 LQKENI. The CDR3 length is 15 residues. The CDR3 DNA follows: TGTGCCAGCTCACTTTCGGGACAGAGGAACACTGAAGCTTTCTTT. It codes for CASSLSGQRNTEAFF.

The V gene is TRBV2, the J gene TRBJ2-3; tentatively, D is TRBD1 (6 bases). V gave up 8 bases and J gave up 3 bases, with 18 bases separating them. The CDR3 runs to 15 residues. Germline CDR1 is SNHLY and CDR2 is FYNNEI. The CDR3 sequence is CASGRQGLDTDTQYF. For the CDR3, the DNA is TGTGCCAGCGGCCGGCAGGGGTTGGATACAGATACGCAGTATTTT.

V is TRBV4-1 and J is TRBJ2-5; 8 bases align to TRBD2. CDR3 length: 18 amino acids. V was pared by 1 base and J by 2 bases, with 12 bases of the junction left unmatched. CDR1 is MGHRA, CDR2 YSYEKL, per germline. The CDR3 sequence is CASSQGPKGASGQETQYF. Here the CDR3 DNA reads TGCGCCAGCAGCCAAGGGCCAAAAGGGGCTAGCGGGCAAGAGACCCAGTACTTC.

The rearrangement joins TRBV18 to TRBJ2-1, with 12 positions matching TRBD2. CDR1 is KGHSH, CDR2 LQKENI, per germline. V shed 2 bases, J shed 7 bases, and the junction held 6 bases outside the gene matches. The CDR3 has 16 residues. CDR3 protein: CASSPTSGGTWNEQFF. DNA for the CDR3: TGTGCCAGCTCACCAACTAGCGGGGGGACGTGGAATGAGCAGTTCTTC.

This clone appeared once. The J gene is TRBJ2-5, the V gene TRBV7-8, with 9 bases aligning to TRBD2. The germline gives CDR1 SGHVS, CDR2 FQNEAQ. The CDR3 has 16 residues. The V gene end was trimmed by 0 bases and the J gene end by 3 bases; junction bases not matched to a gene: 5. CDR3 protein: CASSLARGGREETQYF. The CDR3 DNA reads TGTGCCAGCAGCTTAGCGCGGGGGGGCCGGGAAGAGACCCAGTACTTC.

The chain employs TRBV4-2 and TRBJ2-3; no reliable D call. Germline-derived CDR1 and CDR2 are LGHNA and YNFKEQ. There are 15 residues in the CDR3. Trimming left V 5 bases short and J 6 bases short, with 18 bases between. The CDR3 nucleotides read TGTGCCAGCAGCGCCCAGTGGGCCTTGAAGGATACGCAGTATTTT. Protein: CASSAQWALKDTQYF.